This is a list of T cell receptor beta chains from one sample in a study of T cells in Graves' hyperthyroidism and ophthalmopathy. One entry per CDR3 protein, called by TCRdb with MiXCR from the multiplex PCR reads. The data contain about 480,000 distinct CDR3 sequences, around 14% of them singletons. The specimen was blood. The source is a woman under 30 with Graves' hyperthyroidism. Each CDR3 is given with its conserved first and last residue. A D gene is named only where the DNA matches it firmly. A row's size may be missing; if present it is once, few, many or a size class.

v_gene,j_gene,d_gene,abundance,CDR3aa,CDR3nt
TRBV29-1,TRBJ1-1,-,-,CSVEHTTLNTEAFF,TGCAGCGTTGAACATACCACGTTGAACACTGAAGCTTTCTTT
TRBV6-1,TRBJ2-1,-,few,CASSVESDWNNEQFF,TGTGCCAGCAGTGTGGAGTCGGACTGGAACAATGAGCAGTTCTTC
TRBV3-1,TRBJ2-1,-,-,CASSQDWAGSYYEQFF,TGTGCCAGCAGCCAAGATTGGGCAGGCTCCTACTATGAGCAGTTCTTC
TRBV7-8,TRBJ2-1,-,-,CASSLGSSDKPYNEQFF,TGTGCCAGCAGCTTAGGATCTAGCGACAAGCCGTACAATGAGCAGTTCTTC
TRBV13,TRBJ2-1,-,many,CASSLEGRGYNEQFF,TGTGCCAGCAGCTTAGAAGGGCGCGGTTACAATGAGCAGTTCTTC
TRBV7-3,TRBJ2-3,-,many,CASSLNPEADTQYF,TGTGCCAGCAGCTTAAATCCGGAGGCGGATACGCAGTATTTT
TRBV20-1,TRBJ2-2,-,many,CSADSSRFNTGELFF,TGCAGTGCCGATTCTAGTCGGTTTAACACCGGGGAGCTGTTTTTT
TRBV12-3/TRBV12-4,TRBJ2-5,TRBD2,-,CASSFRPGLAGGGETQYF,TGTGCCAGCAGTTTTAGGCCGGGACTAGCGGGAGGGGGGGAGACCCAGTACTTC
TRBV20-1,TRBJ2-1,-,many,CSARLEKQFF,TGCAGTGCTAGGCTGGAGAAACAGTTCTTC
TRBV2,TRBJ2-3,TRBD2,-,CASIGLAGVSDTQYF,TGTGCCAGCATTGGACTAGCGGGAGTTTCGGATACGCAGTATTTT